The 20 T cell receptor beta chains below were found in one sample sequenced in a study of blood T cell repertoires in COVID-19. The table came from immunoSEQ multiplex PCR; TCRdb's copy has only in-frame clones and leaves some out. Counted here are 330,000 or so clones, more than 85% occurring once; the ten biggest clones make up almost 3%. What was sequenced was PBMCs or T cells enriched from blood (not recorded which). Every receptor here comes from a woman aged 25 to 39 who had recovered from COVID-19.

The chain is built from TRBV3-1 (or the pseudogene TRBV3-2) and TRBJ1-1; D remains ambiguous. CDR3 size: 13 residues. V lost 1 base and J 0 bases, leaving 3 bases between the germline ends. CDR1 and CDR2 (germline): LGHDT, YNNKEL (reference sequence). The CDR3 is CASSQGMNTEAFF. Here the CDR3 DNA reads TGTGCCAGCAGCCAAGGTATGAACACTGAAGCTTTCTTT.

The V and J genes are TRBV5-6 and TRBJ2-1; 8 bases map to TRBD2. Per germline, CDR1 SGHDT and CDR2 YYEEEE. J gave up 3 bases and V 7 bases, and 6 bases lay outside the gene matches. There are 14 residues in the CDR3. CDR3 in DNA: TGTGCCAGCTCCGGGGGGGCAATCTACAATGAGCAGTTCTTC. Protein sequence: CASSGGAIYNEQFF. The full variable domain, in which reference TRBV5-6 and TRBJ2-1 provide the parts outside the CDR3, is DAGVTQSPTHLIKTRGQQVTLRCSPKSGHDTVSWYQQALGQGPQFIFQYYEEEERQRGNFPDRFSGHQFPNYSSELNVNALLLGDSALYLCASSGGAIYNEQFFGPGTRLTVL.

V and J are TRBV2 and TRBJ2-4; TRBD1 agrees at 8 bases. J gave up 0 bases and V 4 bases, and 2 bases lay outside the gene matches. CDR3 length: 15 residues. Looked up from germline, CDR1 is SNHLY and CDR2 is FYNNEI. CDR3 bases: TGTGCCAGCAGTGCCAGGGGGCTAGCCAAAAACATTCAGTACTTC. Protein sequence: CASSARGLAKNIQYF. The full variable domain, with the rest looked up from reference TRBV2 and TRBJ2-4, is EPEVTQTPSHQVTQMGQEVILRCVPISNHLYFYWYRQILGQKVEFLVSFYNNEISEKSEIFDDQFSVERPDGSNFTLKIRSTKLEDSAMYFCASSARGLAKNIQYFGAGTRLSVL.

The chain employs TRBV2 and TRBJ1-2; D call uncertain. The CDR3 runs 14 residues. V was trimmed by 4 bases and J by 4 bases, leaving 13 bases between them. Germline V gene sequence: CDR1 SNHLY, CDR2 FYNNEI. Here the CDR3 DNA reads TGTGCCAGCAGTGGAAGAATCAACTCCTATGGCTACACCTTC. Residues: CASSGRINSYGYTF.

The V gene is TRBV28, the J gene TRBJ2-6; D ambiguous. The CDR3 is 15 amino acids. CDR1 is MDHEN, CDR2 SYDVKM, per germline. Deletions cut 7 bases from V and 0 bases from J, with 10 bases between. CDR3 DNA: TGTGCCAGCATGGAGCCAACCTCTGGGGCCAACGTCCTGACTTTC. It yields the protein CASMEPTSGANVLTF.

V usage is TRBV11-2 and J usage is TRBJ2-7; D might be TRBD2 (6 bases). The V gene's germline CDR1 is SGHAT and CDR2 FQNNGV. The length of the CDR3 is 15 residues. V was pared by 1 base and J by 7 bases, with 17 bases between. The CDR3 loop is CASSLVGGVAQEQYF. The CDR3 DNA reads as TGTGCCAGCAGCTTAGTAGGCGGGGTTGCTCAGGAGCAGTACTTC. Drawing the rest from reference TRBV11-2 and TRBJ2-7, the complete variable domain is EAGVAQSPRYKIIEKRQSVAFWCNPISGHATLYWYQQILGQGPKLLIQFQNNGVVDDSQLPKDRFSAERLKGVDSTLKIQPAKLEDSAVYLCASSLVGGVAQEQYFGPGTRLTVT.

On this clone itself: The junction and the germline gene differ at one end; a read error may be behind it. V gene TRBV27 combines with J gene TRBJ2-7; 9 bases are shared with TRBD2. The CDR3 sequence is 16 residues long. Germline loops: CDR1 MNHEY, CDR2 SMNVEV (reference sequence). CDR3 in amino acids: CASSISWLAGTYEQYF. The DNA for the CDR3 is TGTGCCAGCAGTATATCCTGGCTAGCGGGAACCTACGAGCAGTACTTC.

V and J are TRBV28 and TRBJ2-3; D is undetermined. Per the germline V gene, CDR1 is MDHEN and CDR2 is SYDVKM. V lost 4 bases to trimming and J lost 5 bases, with 10 bases between them. The CDR3 runs 13 residues. The CDR3 nucleotides are TGTGCCAGCAGTTCCACTTTGAGAGATACGCAGTATTTT. Encoded protein: CASSSTLRDTQYF.

The chain links TRBV10-3 to TRBJ1-4, with 9 bases identical to TRBD1. Per the germline V gene, CDR1 is ENHRY and CDR2 is SYGVKD. The junction had 4 bases not matched to a gene; V was cut back by 11 bases and J by 3 bases. The CDR3 has 13 residues. CDR3 protein: CAANRGPNEKLFF. The CDR3, as DNA: TGTGCCGCCAACAGGGGGCCTAATGAAAAACTGTTTTTT.

V gene TRBV11-3 combines with J gene TRBJ2-7; 7 bases fit TRBD2. Germline V lookup: CDR1 SGHNT, CDR2 YENEEA. CDR3 size: 15 residues. Trimming removed 5 bases from V and 3 bases from J; junction bases left unmatched: 10. CDR3 amino acids: CASSLGRDLNYEQYF. CDR3 sequence (DNA): TGTGCCAGCAGCCTTGGGAGGGACTTAAACTACGAGCAGTACTTC.

This chain links TRBV3-1 (or the pseudogene TRBV3-2) with TRBJ1-4, with 7 positions matching TRBD1. This CDR3 spans 18 amino acids. Trimming removed 0 bases from V and 2 bases from J; junction bases left unmatched: 9. Per germline, CDR1 LGHDT and CDR2 YNNKEL (reference sequence). CDR3 in amino acids: CASSQDPGQLFTNEKLFF. The CDR3 DNA sequence: TGTGCCAGCAGCCAAGATCCGGGACAGTTATTCACTAATGAAAAACTGTTTTTT.

This chain links TRBV27 with TRBJ2-1, with a possible D match to TRBD2 (5 bases). Germline CDR1 and CDR2: MNHEY and SMNVEV (reference sequence). Trimming removed 8 bases at V and 8 bases at J, with 22 bases between. This CDR3 contains 15 residues. The CDR3 sequence: CASSRGLGLIDEQFF. Here the CDR3 DNA reads TGTGCCAGCTCCCGCGGGCTGGGGTTGATCGATGAGCAGTTCTTC.

This clone turned up a few times. The rearrangement joins TRBV5-1 to TRBJ2-1; TRBD1 matches 7 bases. The CDR3 is made up of 15 amino acids. Trimming took 4 bases from V and 6 from J; bases not matched to a gene: 10. Germline-derived CDR1 and CDR2 are SGHRS and YFSETQ. CDR3: CASSENRGSGNEQFF. CDR3 DNA: TGCGCCAGCAGCGAGAACAGGGGATCGGGCAATGAGCAGTTCTTC. The full variable domain, in which reference TRBV5-1 and TRBJ2-1 provide the parts outside the CDR3, is KAGVTQTPRYLIKTRGQQVTLSCSPISGHRSVSWYQQTPGQGLQFLFEYFSETQRNKGNFPGRFSGRQFSNSRSEMNVSTLELGDSALYLCASSENRGSGNEQFFGPGTRLTVL.

V gene TRBV13 combines with J gene TRBJ2-4, with TRBD2 matching over 9 bases. The junction had 0 bases not matched to a gene; V was cut back by 0 bases and J by 3 bases. CDR3 length: 15 residues. The germline V gene encodes CDR1 PRHDT and CDR2 FYEKMQ (reference sequence). CDR3 region: CASSLGTSGKNIQYF. CDR3 in DNA: TGTGCCAGCAGCTTAGGGACTAGCGGCAAAAACATTCAGTACTTC.

The chain carries TRBV15 and TRBJ1-1, with 8 bases that match TRBD1. The trim removed 3 bases at V and 0 bases at J, leaving 6 bases unmatched. CDR1 is LNHNV, CDR2 YYDKDF, per germline (reference sequence). The CDR3 has 16 amino acids. In nucleotides, the CDR3 is TGTGCCACCAGCAGGGGTGGACAGGGATTGAACACTGAAGCTTTCTTT. This translates into CATSRGGQGLNTEAFF.

The chain carries TRBV6-5 and TRBJ1-5, with 9 bases aligning to TRBD1. Germline CDR1 MNHEY, CDR2 SVGAGI. The J segment lost 1 base and the V segment lost 5 bases, leaving 3 bases of the junction unmatched. This CDR3 is built from 15 residues. CDR3 region: CASSPQGASNQPQHF. CDR3 coding DNA: TGTGCCAGCAGTCCACAGGGGGCGAGCAATCAGCCCCAGCATTTT.

The chain has TRBV7-9 and TRBJ2-5, with 7 nucleotides matching TRBD1. Germline CDR1 is SEHNR and CDR2 is FQNEAQ (reference sequence). Unmatched junction bases numbered 10, after V lost 5 bases and J lost 4 bases. The CDR3 is 15 residues long. The CDR3 protein is CASSPTGLERETQYF. CDR3 coding DNA: TGTGCCAGCAGCCCGACAGGGTTGGAACGAGAGACCCAGTACTTC.

This chain connects TRBV16 to TRBJ1-1, with D possibly TRBD1 on 6 matching bases. CDR3 length: 14 amino acids. V was cut by 4 bases and J by 1 base, with 10 bases left in between. The germline V gene encodes CDR1 KGHSY and CDR2 FQNENV. The CDR3 region has the DNA TGTGCCAGCAGCCGCTTACAGGGGAACACTGAAGCTTTCTTT. Residues: CASSRLQGNTEAFF.

This chain joins TRBV25-1 and TRBJ2-7; D remains ambiguous. V lost 3 bases and J 4 bases, leaving 4 bases between the germline ends. Germline V gives CDR1 MGHDK, CDR2 SYGVNS. The CDR3 is made up of 11 amino acids. CDR3 sequence: CASSDGYEQYF. CDR3 DNA: TGTGCCAGCAGTGACGGTTACGAGCAGTACTTC.

The chain links TRBV6-5 to TRBJ1-4, with 7 bases matching TRBD1. This CDR3 has 14 amino acids. J lost 5 bases, V lost 4 bases, and 4 bases had no gene match. CDR1 MNHEY and CDR2 SVGAGI come from the germline V gene. The CDR3 coding sequence is TGTGCCAGCAGTTCGGGACAGTCAAATGAAAAACTGTTTTTT. It codes for CASSSGQSNEKLFF.